Shown below are 20 T cell receptor beta chains from a single sample sequenced in a study of blood T cell repertoires in COVID-19. Sequencing used immunoSEQ multiplex PCR; TCRdb keeps in-frame clones, though not all of them. The sample consists of roughly 54,000 clones, about 91% of them appearing once. The source material was peripheral blood. The receptors originated from a woman aged 60-75 years with active or convalescent COVID-19.

This chain uses TRBV12-3 or TRBV12-4 with TRBJ1-5; TRBD1 is a possible D gene (6 bases). Deletions cut 5 bases from V and 11 bases from J, with 13 bases between. The CDR3 length is 12 residues. The CDR3 DNA is TGTGCCAGCAGTGTACAGGGCCTTGCCCAGCATTTT. Its translation: CASSVQGLAQHF.

CDR3 residues: CASSPTRNTEAFF. The CDR3 DNA reads as TGTGCCAGCAGCCCGACTAGAAACACTGAAGCTTTCTTT. The chain has TRBV7-3 and TRBJ1-1; D uncertain. Trimming removed 5 bases at V and 2 bases at J, with 9 bases between. Germline V CDR1 and CDR2: SGHTA, FQGTGA. The CDR3 extends over 13 amino acids. Full variable domain (rest looked up from reference TRBV7-3 and TRBJ1-1): GAGVSQTPSNKVTEKGKYVELRCDPISGHTALYWYRQSLGQGPEFLIYFQGTGAADDSGLPNDRFFAVRPEGSVSTLKIQRTERGDSAVYLCASSPTRNTEAFFGQGTRLTVV.

The chain links TRBV9 to TRBJ2-3; D ambiguous. Germline loops: CDR1 SGDLS, CDR2 YYNGEE. The CDR3 spans 13 residues. V gave up 6 bases and J gave up 1 base, with 9 bases separating them. The CDR3 DNA is TGTGCCAGCAAGCGTATGGGCACAGATACGCAGTATTTT. Translation: CASKRMGTDTQYF.

The rearrangement joins TRBV10-3 to TRBJ2-2; perhaps TRBD1 as D (6 bases). Trimming removed 6 bases at V and 2 bases at J, with 7 bases between. The CDR3 covers 13 residues. Germline lookup yields CDR1 ENHRY and CDR2 SYGVKD. The CDR3 sequence is CAIRGGNTGELFF. The CDR3 nucleotides are TGTGCCATCAGAGGGGGTAACACCGGGGAGCTGTTTTTT.

The V and J genes are TRBV11-1 and TRBJ2-1; TRBD2 agrees at 8 bases. The CDR3 loop spans 14 amino acids. Trimming cost V 5 bases and J 6 bases; bases outside gene matches: 6. Germline V gene data show CDR1 as SGHAT and CDR2 as FQDESV (reference sequence). The chain's CDR3 is CASSPYGTSNEQFF. Here the CDR3 DNA reads TGTGCCAGCAGCCCGTACGGGACTAGCAATGAGCAGTTCTTC.

J is TRBJ2-1 and V is TRBV6-5; D is unresolved. In germline, CDR1 is MNHEY, CDR2 SVGAGI. V gave up 5 bases and J gave up 5 bases, with 4 bases separating them. This CDR3 is built from 11 residues. The CDR3 region is CASSRDNEQFF. CDR3 coding DNA: TGTGCCAGCAGTCGCGACAATGAGCAGTTCTTC.

The chain uses TRBV27 and TRBJ1-2, with TRBD1 matching over 8 bases. The CDR3 is 14 residues long. The germline CDR1 and CDR2 sequences are MNHEY and SMNVEV (reference sequence). Trimming cost V 6 bases and J 4 bases; bases outside gene matches: 7. CDR3 DNA: TGTGCCAGCAGGCGGACAGGGTCGGGCTATGGCTACACCTTC. Its translation is CASRRTGSGYGYTF.

This rearrangement joins TRBV24-1 to TRBJ2-3, with TRBD2 matching over 10 bases. CDR1 and CDR2 from the germline V gene are KGHDR and SFDVKD. The length of the CDR3 is 15 residues. With 4 bases clipped from V and 4 bases from J, the junction kept 4 bases outside the gene matches. CDR3 coding DNA: TGTGCCACCAGTGAGGTAGCGGGAGGCCCAGATACGCAGTATTTT. Its protein product is CATSEVAGGPDTQYF.

This clone occurred once. The chain uses TRBV18 and TRBJ1-6; TRBD1 matches 7 bases. Losses at the gene ends were 6 bases for V and 8 bases for J; bases not matched to a gene: 7. The CDR3 loop spans 14 amino acids. CDR1 and CDR2 (germline): KGHSH, LQKENI. The CDR3 protein is CASSPETGDSPLHF. The CDR3 nucleotides are TGTGCCAGCTCGCCTGAAACAGGGGATTCACCCCTCCACTTT.

The count of this clone is one. The chain couples TRBV4-3 to TRBJ2-5; 8 nucleotides line up with TRBD2. There are 16 residues in the CDR3. The germline V gene encodes CDR1 LGHNA and CDR2 YSLEER. V was clipped by 0 bases and J by 4 bases; unmatched bases: 7. The CDR3 loop is CASSQDVAGRGETQYF. Here the CDR3 DNA reads TGCGCCAGCAGCCAAGACGTAGCGGGAAGGGGAGAGACCCAGTACTTC.

The V and J genes are TRBV20-1 and TRBJ2-3; 9 nucleotides line up with TRBD2. The CDR3 spans 15 residues. Germline assignment: CDR1 DFQATT and CDR2 SNEGSKA (reference sequence). The trim removed 3 bases at V and 0 bases at J, leaving 4 bases unmatched. The CDR3 DNA is TGCAGTGCTAGTCTAGCGGGGCGAAGCACAGATACGCAGTATTTT. This gives the protein CSASLAGRSTDTQYF.

This clone was observed once. The chain joins TRBV28 to TRBJ1-4; 9 bases are a match to TRBD1. CDR1 MDHEN and CDR2 SYDVKM come from the germline V gene. The CDR3 has 15 amino acids. V shed 6 bases, J shed 5 bases, and the junction held 7 bases outside the gene matches. The CDR3 spells CASRTTGTGNEKLFF. The CDR3 DNA is TGTGCCAGCAGGACCACCGGGACAGGGAATGAAAAACTGTTTTTT.

This clone was counted between two and nine times. The V gene is TRBV19, the J gene TRBJ1-3; no clear D gene. The CDR3 runs to 15 residues. CDR1 LNHDA and CDR2 SQIVND come from the germline V gene (reference sequence). Trimming took 3 bases from V and 0 from J, leaving 9 bases between them. For the CDR3, the DNA is TGTGCCAGTAGTATGCAGGATTTCTCTGGAAACACCATATATTTT. It encodes CASSMQDFSGNTIYF.

The chain joins TRBV18 to TRBJ2-3; 8 bases fit TRBD2. The junction had 10 bases not matched to a gene; V was cut back by 2 bases and J by 3 bases. The CDR3 runs 17 residues. Germline V lookup: CDR1 KGHSH, CDR2 LQKENI. CDR3 DNA: TGTGCCAGCTCACCAATAACTCCGGGAGGGCGGACAGATACGCAGTATTTT. Residues: CASSPITPGGRTDTQYF. The full variable domain, rest sourced from reference TRBV18 and TRBJ2-3, is NAGVMQNPRHLVRRRGQEARLRCSPMKGHSHVYWYRQLPEEGLKFMVYLQKENIIDESGMPKERFSAEFPKEGPSILRIQQVVRGDSAAYFCASSPITPGGRTDTQYFGPGTRLTVL.

The gene calls are TRBV19 and TRBJ1-4, with 9 bases that match TRBD1. The CDR3 extends over 14 amino acids. V trimming: 6 bases; J trimming: 7 bases; junction bases outside the gene matches: 6. CDR1 and CDR2 (germline): LNHDA, SQIVND (reference sequence). Here the CDR3 reads CASRTGGWSEKLFF. For the CDR3, the DNA is TGTGCCAGTAGAACAGGGGGCTGGAGTGAAAAACTGTTTTTT.

The chain has TRBV10-3 and TRBJ1-1; D might be TRBD1 (5 bases). Trimming took off 5 bases at V and 5 bases at J, with 9 bases between the two ends. The CDR3 is 12 amino acids. CDR1 is ENHRY and CDR2 is SYGVKD in the germline V gene. In DNA form, the CDR3 reads TGTGCCATCAGTTTGGGGGGAACTGAAGCTTTCTTT. Amino acids: CAISLGGTEAFF.

This rearrangement joins TRBV10-2 to TRBJ1-5; TRBD1 matches at 9 bases. With 3 bases clipped from V and 6 bases from J, the junction kept 6 bases outside the gene matches. Germline V gene data show CDR1 as WSHSY and CDR2 as SAAADI. This CDR3 comprises 15 residues. CDR3 bases: TGCGCCAGCAGTGATCTGGGACAGGGATTTCAGCCCCAGCATTTT. As protein: CASSDLGQGFQPQHF.

The chain joins TRBV6-5 to TRBJ1-5; D ambiguous. The CDR3 extends over 14 amino acids. Germline assignment: CDR1 MNHEY and CDR2 SVGAGI. V lost 3 bases, J lost 0 bases, and 6 bases lay in between. The CDR3 loop reads CASSYQNSNQPQHF. The CDR3 nucleotides are TGTGCCAGCAGTTATCAGAATAGCAATCAGCCCCAGCATTTT.

This clone was found once. This chain joins TRBV6-5 and TRBJ2-5, with a tentative D call TRBD1 (5 bases). Germline V CDR1 and CDR2: MNHEY, SVGAGI. V lost 0 bases and J lost 2, with 7 bases in between. The CDR3 length is 14 residues. The CDR3 protein is CASSYSQGQETQYF. CDR3 in DNA: TGTGCCAGCAGTTACTCGCAGGGACAAGAGACCCAGTACTTC.

The V call is TRBV30, the J call TRBJ2-5; no firm D call. CDR1 and CDR2 from the germline V gene are GTSNPN and SVGIG (reference sequence). The CDR3 sequence is 11 residues long. Trimming took 0 bases from V and 5 from J, leaving 4 bases between them. CDR3 sequence (DNA): TGTGCCTGGAGTGTAGAGGAGACCCAGTACTTC. Its translation: CAWSVEETQYF.